The source of this T cell receptor (beta chain) is a study of blood T cell repertoires in COVID-19. Original methodology: Counts of nucleated cells, estimated from reference gene primer amplification, were obtained. Measured with immunoSEQ multiplex PCR; TCRdb has only the in-frame clones, and not every one. V and J calls and clone size are given by that table; D and trimming were obtained from the DNA. The sample has about 210,000 clones, roughly 80% seen once. The germline gives CDR1 SGDLS, CDR2 YYNGEE. V was trimmed by 2 bases and J by 1 base, leaving 16 bases between them. The CDR3 runs 17 residues.

Sequenced material: peripheral blood. This receptor was identified in a man aged 60 to 75 with acute or convalescent COVID-19. The chain carries TRBV9 and TRBJ2-1, with a tentative D call TRBD2 (5 bases). The CDR3 DNA is TGTGCCAGCAGCGTTACCGCCCGAGCGGATTCCTACAATGAGCAGTTCTTC. It encodes CASSVTARADSYNEQFF.